The 30 T cell receptor beta chains listed next were all sequenced from one sample in a study of T cell repertoires in cytomegalovirus infection. Each CDR3 protein is one row after TCRdb ran MiXCR on the reads. The data hold 350,000 to 500,000 distinct CDR3 sequences, with roughly 30% observed a single time. Sequenced sample: PBMCs. The receptors here all came from a human donor in good health (CMV status not recorded). Some clones in this sample may be carry-over from other donors' samples.

This clonotype was detected only a few times. This rearrangement joins TRBV20-1 to TRBJ1-1, with unresolved D. Per germline, CDR1 DFQATT and CDR2 SNEGSKA (reference sequence). Trimming removed 3 bases from V and 3 bases from J, with 11 bases in between. The CDR3 loop spans 13 amino acids. In nucleotides, the CDR3 is TGCAGTGCTAGTGCCCGGAGGGACACTGAAGCTTTCTTT. Its protein is CSASARRDTEAFF.

In its sample, this clonotype was seen many times. The rearrangement joins TRBV7-6 to TRBJ1-6; D is uncertain. The length of the CDR3 is 17 residues. V was clipped by 5 bases and J by 0 bases, with 14 bases between them. Germline V gene data show CDR1 as SGHVS and CDR2 as FNYEAQ. Here the CDR3 reads CASSRLFPSSYNSPLHF. DNA of the CDR3: TGTGCCAGCAGCCGTTTATTTCCGAGCTCCTATAATTCACCCCTCCACTTT.

This clonotype was seen a handful of times. The genes are TRBV12-3 or TRBV12-4 and TRBJ1-2, with D perhaps matching TRBD1 (5 bases). Trimming took off 3 bases at V and 3 bases at J, with 11 bases between the two ends. This CDR3 has 14 amino acids. CDR3 sequence (DNA): TGTGCCAGCAGTTTGGGGCAGATTGACTATGGCTACACCTTC. This gives the protein CASSLGQIDYGYTF.

A remark on this clonotype: The junction shows a germline mismatch at one end, possibly a read error. The chain recombines TRBV15 with TRBJ1-4; D gene unclear. CDR1 LNHNV and CDR2 YYDKDF come from the germline V gene (reference sequence). CDR3 length equals 13 residues. The CDR3: CANSRVPSEKLFF. CDR3 DNA sequence: TGTGCCAACAGCAGAGTCCCCTCTGAAAAACTGTTTTTT. The full variable domain, its missing parts supplied by reference TRBV15 and TRBJ1-4, is DAMVIQNPRYQVTQFGKPVTLSCSQTLNHNVMYWYQQKSSQAPKLLFHYYDKDFNNEADTPDNFQSRRPNTSFCFLDIRSPGLGDTAMYLCANSRVPSEKLFFGSGTQLSVL.

The rearrangement uses TRBV12-3 or TRBV12-4 and TRBJ1-2; no definite D call. Trimming left V 6 bases short and J 3 bases short, with 11 bases between. CDR3 size: 13 residues. As DNA, the CDR3 is TGTGCCAGCAGGCTTGGTGGACACTATGGCTACACCTTC. It translates to CASRLGGHYGYTF.

This chain joins TRBV7-9 and TRBJ2-2; D unclear. V lost 7 bases and J lost 14, with 14 bases in between. Germline V CDR1 and CDR2: SEHNR, FQNEAQ (reference sequence). CDR3 length: 11 amino acids. Written as DNA, the CDR3 is TGTGCCAGCACCATCCATGGGGTACTGTTTTTT. Translated: CASTIHGVLFF.

This clonotype was seen only a few times. The chain employs TRBV11-2 and TRBJ1-6; TRBD1 agrees at 7 bases. Germline CDR1 and CDR2: SGHAT and FQNNGV. The CDR3 covers 16 residues. The V and J ends lost 5 bases and 7 bases, in that order; junction bases with no gene match: 11. The CDR3 loop reads CASSRAPGQTNSPLHF. CDR3 nucleotides: TGTGCCAGCAGCCGAGCCCCGGGACAGACAAATTCACCCCTCCACTTT. Variable domain in full (rest from reference TRBV11-2 and TRBJ1-6): EAGVAQSPRYKIIEKRQSVAFWCNPISGHATLYWYQQILGQGPKLLIQFQNNGVVDDSQLPKDRFSAERLKGVDSTLKIQPAKLEDSAVYLCASSRAPGQTNSPLHFGNGTRLTVT.

This clonotype was seen ten or more times. This chain uses TRBV7-8 with TRBJ1-6; the D is unclear. The V end lost 1 base, the J end lost 0 bases, and 10 bases lay between the germline ends. The CDR3 is 17 residues long. Looked up from germline, CDR1 is SGHVS and CDR2 is FQNEAQ. DNA for the CDR3: TGTGCCAGCAGCTTAGGCCCAGTCAGCTCCTATAATTCACCCCTCCACTTT. Protein product: CASSLGPVSSYNSPLHF.

Notes on this clonotype: The missing conserved phenylalanine or tryptophan at the end of this CDR3 makes a read error likely. The chain carries TRBV12-3 or TRBV12-4 and TRBJ2-6; D unclear. The CDR3 extends over 14 amino acids. Trimming took off 5 bases at V and 4 bases at J, with 9 bases between the two ends. The CDR3, as DNA: TGTGCCAGCAGTCACGGGTGGGGGGCCAACGTCCTGACTTTA. This sequence encodes CASSHGWGANVLTL.

The V gene is TRBV5-6, the J gene TRBJ1-1; 7 nucleotides match TRBD1. The CDR3 extends over 15 amino acids. Germline lookup yields CDR1 SGHDT and CDR2 YYEEEE. The ends lost 0 bases at V and 9 bases at J; junction bases unmatched: 11. In nucleotides, the CDR3 is TGTGCCAGCAGCTTGGTAGGGGGCAATATCGGGAAAGCTTTCTTT. Its translation: CASSLVGGNIGKAFF.

This clonotype appeared a few times. The gene calls are TRBV28 and TRBJ2-3; 8 positions match TRBD1. The germline V gene has CDR1 MDHEN and CDR2 SYDVKM. Trimming cost V 3 bases and J 0 bases; bases outside gene matches: 11. This CDR3 is 18 amino acids long. CDR3 coding DNA: TGTGCCAGCAGTTTCCCCTCGACAGGGGTGGGCAGCACAGATACGCAGTATTTT. Encoded protein: CASSFPSTGVGSTDTQYF. Full variable domain (missing parts from reference TRBV28 and TRBJ2-3): DVKVTQSSRYLVKRTGEKVFLECVQDMDHENMFWYRQDPGLGLRLIYFSYDVKMKEKGDIPEGYSVSREKKERFSLILESASTNQTSMYLCASSFPSTGVGSTDTQYFGPGTRLTVL.

This clonotype was counted many times. The gene calls are TRBV6-1 and TRBJ1-1; D may be TRBD1 (6 bases). Trimming took 7 bases from V and 7 from J, leaving 10 bases between them. Germline CDR1 reads MNHNS; CDR2 reads SASEGT. The CDR3 is made up of 11 amino acids. The CDR3 reads CASTIQGEAFF. CDR3 nucleotide sequence: TGTGCCAGCACCATACAGGGTGAAGCTTTCTTT.

The chain links TRBV14 to TRBJ2-1, with unresolved D. Germline assignment: CDR1 SGHDN and CDR2 FVKESK. V lost 0 bases and J 2 bases, leaving 14 bases between the germline ends. The length of the CDR3 is 17 residues. CDR3 coding DNA: TGTGCCAGCAGCCAAGAGCAGGCAGGAAAACCCTACAATGAGCAGTTCTTC. Protein: CASSQEQAGKPYNEQFF.

This clonotype came up many times. This chain connects TRBV20-1 to TRBJ2-5; D is uncertain. V shed 7 bases and J shed 5 bases, with 20 bases lying between them. Per the germline V gene, CDR1 is DFQATT and CDR2 is SNEGSKA (reference sequence). CDR3 length equals 14 residues. The DNA for the CDR3 is TGCAGTGGGATGAAATCCCACCCTCCGGAGACCCAGTACTTC. It specifies CSGMKSHPPETQYF.

This clonotype came up a few times. The DNA for the CDR3 is TGTGCCAGTAGTATAAGAAAAGGGACAGGGAAGAGGGCTAATGAAAAACTGTTTTTT. Translation: CASSIRKGTGKRANEKLFF. This chain joins TRBV19 and TRBJ1-4; 9 nucleotides match TRBD1. With 2 bases clipped from V and 3 bases from J, the junction kept 13 bases outside the gene matches. Germline CDR1 and CDR2: LNHDA and SQIVND (reference sequence). The CDR3 is 19 residues long. The full variable domain, completed using reference TRBV19 and TRBJ1-4, is DGGITQSPKYLFRKEGQNVTLSCEQNLNHDAMYWYRQDPGQGLRLIYYSQIVNDFQKGDIAEGYSVSREKKESFPLTVTSAQKNPTAFYLCASSIRKGTGKRANEKLFFGSGTQLSVL.

This clonotype has only a few counts. The V gene is TRBV7-2, the J gene TRBJ1-1; D call uncertain. The germline V gene encodes CDR1 SGHTA and CDR2 FQGNSA. Deletions cut 5 bases from V and 0 bases from J, with 16 bases between. The CDR3 has 16 amino acids. The CDR3 nucleotides read TGTGCCAGCAGCCCTACCGCAGCACAGATGAACACTGAAGCTTTCTTT. Encoded protein: CASSPTAAQMNTEAFF.

The CDR3 coding sequence is TGTGCCAGCAGCAGACAGGGGATATTGACTACTGAAGCTTTCTTT. This translates into CASSRQGILTTEAFF. The chain combines TRBV27 with TRBJ1-1; TRBD1 matches at 8 bases. Germline-derived CDR1 and CDR2 are MNHEY and SMNVEV (reference sequence). The J segment lost 5 bases and the V segment lost 6 bases, leaving 11 bases of the junction unmatched. This CDR3 comprises 15 residues.

The V and J genes are TRBV6-1 and TRBJ2-1; D call uncertain. The CDR3 covers 18 residues. Per the germline V gene, CDR1 is MNHNS and CDR2 is SASEGT. Trimming shortened V by 2 bases and J by 2 bases, and 19 bases separated the two germline ends. The CDR3 nucleotides read TGTGCCAGCAGTGAAAGACTGCCCTCTGGGCCACCCTACAATGAGCAGTTCTTC. Protein: CASSERLPSGPPYNEQFF.

This clonotype was picked up a small number of times. V and J are TRBV4-1 and TRBJ1-1; D not resolved. This CDR3 region has 13 residues. Trimming shortened V by 1 base and J by 7 bases, and 10 bases separated the two germline ends. Germline-derived CDR1 and CDR2 are MGHRA and YSYEKL. CDR3 coding DNA: TGCGCCAGCAGCCAAGCTTCGCCAGATGAAGCTTTCTTT. Its protein product is CASSQASPDEAFF.

The chain combines TRBV7-6 with TRBJ1-4, with TRBD1 as a possible D gene (6 bases). Germline CDR1 SGHVS, CDR2 FNYEAQ. The CDR3 consists of 15 residues. Between the trimmed V and J ends, which lost 1 base and 14 bases, there was a span of 20 bases. This chain's CDR3 is CASSLDNRALRQLFF. For the CDR3, the DNA is TGTGCCAGCAGCTTAGATAACAGGGCCTTAAGGCAGCTGTTTTTT.

This CDR3 is CASSIQALAGNQPQHF. The CDR3, as DNA: TGTGCCAGTAGTATTCAGGCCCTAGCGGGCAATCAGCCCCAGCATTTT. This chain joins TRBV19 and TRBJ1-5; D is uncertain. The CDR3 covers 16 residues. V dropped 3 bases and J dropped 2 bases, with 14 bases sitting between them. CDR1 is LNHDA and CDR2 is SQIVND in the germline V gene (reference sequence).

The rearrangement joins TRBV7-9 to TRBJ2-7; 8 nucleotides line up with TRBD1. The CDR3 sequence is 13 residues long. Germline-derived CDR1 and CDR2 are SEHNR and FQNEAQ (reference sequence). Trimming cost V 3 bases and J 5 bases; bases outside gene matches: 3. The CDR3 nucleotides are TGTGCCAGCAGCTTGGGACAGGCAAACGAGCAGTACTTC. Translating it yields CASSLGQANEQYF.

V usage is TRBV24-1 and J usage is TRBJ2-1; D not certain. Deletions cut 2 bases from V and 0 bases from J, with 7 bases between. This CDR3 has 15 residues. Germline V CDR1 and CDR2: KGHDR, SFDVKD. In nucleotides, the CDR3 is TGTGCCACCAGTGATTCCCCCGCCTCCTACAATGAGCAGTTCTTC. It encodes CATSDSPASYNEQFF.

This clonotype showed up just a few times. The chain is built from TRBV20-1 and TRBJ2-5; TRBD2 matches 8 bases. CDR1 is DFQATT and CDR2 is SNEGSKA in the germline V gene (reference sequence). The V gene end was trimmed by 4 bases and the J gene end by 4 bases; junction bases not matched to a gene: 11. The CDR3 has 15 amino acids. CDR3 loop: CSAISSGQRGETQYF. CDR3 coding DNA: TGCAGTGCTATTTCTAGCGGGCAAAGAGGAGAGACCCAGTACTTC.

This clonotype was counted a few times. The chain uses TRBV7-2 and TRBJ1-1, with TRBD1 as a possible D gene (5 bases). Trimming pared 2 bases from V and 6 bases from J, leaving 10 bases between. The CDR3 totals 13 residues. The germline V gene encodes CDR1 SGHTA and CDR2 FQGNSA. The CDR3, as DNA: TGTGCCAGCAGCTTATTAATAGGGGCTGAAGCTTTCTTT. This gives the protein CASSLLIGAEAFF.

The chain combines TRBV4-1 with TRBJ2-2; the D is unclear. CDR1 MGHRA and CDR2 YSYEKL come from the germline V gene. The CDR3 has 13 residues. Trimming pared 3 bases from V and 6 bases from J, leaving 8 bases between. The CDR3 here is CASSQALAGELFF. The CDR3, as DNA: TGCGCCAGCAGCCAGGCGTTGGCCGGGGAGCTGTTTTTT.

The chain recombines TRBV14 with TRBJ2-5; 11 bases are shared with TRBD2. The CDR3 is 16 amino acids. Germline V lookup: CDR1 SGHDN, CDR2 FVKESK. Losses at the gene ends were 1 base for V and 4 bases for J; bases not matched to a gene: 5. Here the CDR3 DNA reads TGTGCCAGCAGCCAAGGAGCTCTAGCGGGGGGAGAGACCCAGTACTTC. Protein product: CASSQGALAGGETQYF.

This chain connects TRBV5-3 to TRBJ2-2, with D possibly being TRBD1 or TRBD2 (7 bases each). TRBV5-3 is labeled an ORF, and its function is uncertain. V lost 8 bases, J lost 0 bases, and 17 bases lay in between. The CDR3 runs to 16 residues. The DNA of the CDR3 is TGTGCCAGCAGGGGGGGAGGCCCCCCGAACACCGGGGAGCTGTTTTTT. Translating it yields CASRGGGPPNTGELFF.

V usage is TRBV7-4 and J usage is TRBJ2-3; 11 nucleotides match TRBD2. This CDR3 region has 13 residues. Germline V gene data show CDR1 as SGHVT and CDR2 as SQSDAQ. With V trimmed by 1 base and J by 14 bases, 5 bases remained unmatched. CDR3 protein: CASSLVAGGPPYF. The CDR3 coding sequence is TGTGCCAGCAGCTTAGTAGCGGGGGGGCCTCCGTATTTT.

This clonotype has more than one count but fewer than ten. The chain recombines TRBV12-3 or TRBV12-4 with TRBJ2-1, with TRBD2 as a possible D gene (5 bases). There are 12 residues in the CDR3. V was pared by 6 bases and J by 2 bases, with 5 bases between. DNA of the CDR3: TGTGCCAGCAGACTAGCCTACAATGAGCAGTTCTTC. This codes for CASRLAYNEQFF.